The 17 T cell receptor beta chains below were found in one sample sequenced in a study of T cells in Graves' hyperthyroidism and ophthalmopathy. RNA transcripts served as the template for amplifying TCR beta CDR3 regions. First-round RT-PCR with HTBI primers amplified the TCR CDR3 region. Each CDR3 protein gets one entry after TCRdb re-called the multiplex PCR reads with MiXCR. Of fewer than 250,000 distinct CDR3 sequences in the sample, around 26% were seen once. Material: blood. All receptors derive from a woman in her thirties or forties with Graves' ophthalmopathy.

V is TRBV5-1 and J is TRBJ2-7; 9 nucleotides line up with TRBD1. Trimming took 2 bases from V and 6 from J; bases not matched to a gene: 15. Germline-derived CDR1 and CDR2 are SGHRS and YFSETQ. The CDR3 totals 17 residues. The CDR3 spells CASSFTSLDRGFSEQYF. The CDR3 nucleotides are TGCGCCAGCAGCTTTACTTCGTTGGACAGGGGATTTTCCGAGCAGTACTTC.

This clonotype was seen at least ten times. The genes are TRBV15 and TRBJ1-2; 7 nucleotides line up with TRBD1. The CDR3 runs 13 residues. Germline V lookup: CDR1 LNHNV, CDR2 YYDKDF (reference sequence). Germline trimming cut 5 bases from V and 3 bases from J; bases unmatched to any gene: 3. This CDR3 is CATSLGTDYGYTF. The CDR3 bases are TGTGCCACCAGCCTAGGGACAGACTATGGCTACACCTTC.

This clonotype was found many times. The rearrangement uses TRBV7-6 and TRBJ2-2; 7 bases agree with TRBD1. In germline, CDR1 is SGHVS, CDR2 FNYEAQ. CDR3 length: 15 amino acids. J gave up 7 bases and V 7 bases, and 12 bases lay outside the gene matches. The CDR3 protein is CASTLEGAFIGELFF. The CDR3, as DNA: TGTGCCAGCACCCTTGAGGGGGCTTTTATCGGGGAGCTGTTTTTT.

The table lists this clonotype with a few counts. The rearrangement uses TRBV19 and TRBJ2-5; D is uncertain. The V end lost 1 base, the J end lost 3 bases, and 6 bases lay between the germline ends. Germline V gene sequence: CDR1 LNHDA, CDR2 SQIVND (reference sequence). The CDR3 extends over 13 amino acids. Here the CDR3 reads CASSIGLEETQYF. The CDR3 DNA sequence: TGTGCCAGTAGTATAGGACTCGAAGAGACCCAGTACTTC. Together with reference TRBV19 and TRBJ2-5, the CDR3 gives the full variable domain: DGGITQSPKYLFRKEGQNVTLSCEQNLNHDAMYWYRQDPGQGLRLIYYSQIVNDFQKGDIAEGYSVSREKKESFPLTVTSAQKNPTAFYLCASSIGLEETQYFGPGTRLLVL.

This clonotype was counted at least ten times. The chain is built from TRBV19 and TRBJ1-1; no reliable D call. Per the germline V gene, CDR1 is LNHDA and CDR2 is SQIVND (reference sequence). This CDR3 contains 11 residues. V was pared by 4 bases and J by 11 bases, with 11 bases between. The CDR3 spells CASSTESLAFF. As DNA, the CDR3 is TGTGCCAGTAGTACGGAAAGTCTGGCTTTCTTT.

This clonotype appeared many times. The chain links TRBV6-1 to TRBJ2-5; no clear D gene. CDR1 is MNHNS, CDR2 SASEGT, per germline. The V end was cut by 4 bases, the J end by 4 bases, with 13 bases between. The length of the CDR3 is 14 residues. CDR3 sequence (DNA): TGTGCCAGCAGTGCGGTCCTGAGAAGAGAGACCCAGTACTTC. Residues: CASSAVLRRETQYF.

The chain joins TRBV28 to TRBJ1-5; 7 bases agree with TRBD1. V was clipped by 3 bases and J by 1 base; unmatched bases: 15. Per germline, CDR1 MDHEN and CDR2 SYDVKM. The CDR3 spans 19 residues. CDR3 sequence: CASSFLVNFRQGSNQPQHF. CDR3 DNA sequence: TGTGCCAGCAGTTTTTTGGTTAATTTCAGACAGGGCAGCAATCAGCCCCAGCATTTT.

This clonotype was counted ten times or more. This chain joins TRBV4-1 and TRBJ2-7; 12 nucleotides align to TRBD2. The CDR3 spans 17 residues. V lost 2 bases to trimming and J lost 2 bases; unmatched junction nucleotides: 7. Per germline, CDR1 MGHRA and CDR2 YSYEKL. The CDR3 DNA is TGCGCCAGCAGCCAACAGACTAGCGGGGGTACTACCTACGAGCAGTACTTC. This sequence encodes CASSQQTSGGTTYEQYF.

There are many counts of this clonotype. J is TRBJ2-3 and V is TRBV10-2, with D unresolved. Germline values: CDR1 WSHSY, CDR2 SAAADI. Trimming left V 8 bases short and J 6 bases short, with 9 bases between. This CDR3 has 11 amino acids. DNA of the CDR3: TGCGCCAGCGGGCCTGGGGATACGCAGTATTTT. Translation gives CASGPGDTQYF.

The chain uses TRBV20-1 and TRBJ2-7, with TRBD1 matching over 7 bases. CDR1 DFQATT and CDR2 SNEGSKA come from the germline V gene (reference sequence). V was pared by 6 bases and J by 2 bases, with 7 bases of the junction left unmatched. There are 13 residues in the CDR3. CDR3 sequence (DNA): TGCAGTGCAGGCCGGGACAGTACCTACGAGCAGTACTTC. Encoded protein: CSAGRDSTYEQYF.

This clonotype was counted between two and nine times. A much larger clone lies one base from this, so it may be a read error. This rearrangement joins TRBV20-1 to TRBJ1-1; a weak D match, TRBD1 (5 bases). Germline CDR1 DFQATT, CDR2 SNEGSKA (reference sequence). The CDR3 length is 15 residues. Trimming pared 0 bases from V and 4 bases from J, leaving 15 bases between. CDR3 loop: CSARDVSRGGTEAFF. Written as DNA, the CDR3 is TGCAGTGCTAGAGACGTCTCAAGGGGAGGCACTGAAGCTTTCTTT.

As for this clonotype: At one boundary the junction diverges from the germline segment, which might be a read error. V and J are TRBV19 and TRBJ2-2, with 8 bases identical to TRBD2. The CDR3 sequence is 16 residues long. Germline V gives CDR1 LNHDA, CDR2 SQIVND (reference sequence). The CDR3 DNA reads as TGTGCCAGTAGTACCGAAACGATTAGCGGGACCGGGGAGCTGTCTTTT. Its translation: CASSTETISGTGELSF.

This clonotype has at least ten counts. The chain employs TRBV6-2 or TRBV6-3 and TRBJ1-5; D ambiguous. The germline V and J ends were trimmed by 7 bases and 1 base, with 8 bases remaining between them. Per the germline V gene, CDR1 is MNHEY and CDR2 is SVGEGT. CDR3 length: 13 amino acids. Written as DNA, the CDR3 is TGTGCCAGCACGGATCGGAGCAATCAGCCCCAGCATTTT. Translated: CASTDRSNQPQHF.

This clonotype was seen repeatedly, ten times or more. The chain carries TRBV7-9 and TRBJ1-1; D is ambiguous. The CDR3 is 15 residues long. V was clipped by 1 base and J by 1 base, with 10 bases between them. The germline gives CDR1 SEHNR, CDR2 FQNEAQ (reference sequence). The CDR3 DNA follows: TGTGCCAGCAGCTTAGTAATTAGGGAGAACACTGAAGCTTTCTTT. The encoded protein is CASSLVIRENTEAFF.

This chain uses TRBV6-1 with TRBJ2-6; D ambiguous. V lost 9 bases, J lost 0 bases, and 12 bases lay in between. Germline V gene sequence: CDR1 MNHNS, CDR2 SASEGT. This CDR3 is built from 15 residues. CDR3 sequence reads: CASLPLGSGANVLTF. CDR3 coding DNA: TGTGCCAGTCTACCTTTGGGCTCTGGGGCCAACGTCCTGACTTTC.

This rearrangement joins TRBV12-3 or TRBV12-4 to TRBJ1-1; a weak D match, TRBD1 (6 bases). Trimming took 6 bases from V and 0 from J, leaving 11 bases between them. The CDR3 runs to 14 residues. In DNA form, the CDR3 reads TGTGCCAGCAGACCGGACAGAATGAACACTGAAGCTTTCTTT. Encoded protein: CASRPDRMNTEAFF.

This clonotype was counted many times. The V call is TRBV30, the J call TRBJ2-7; D is ambiguous. Germline CDR1 and CDR2: GTSNPN and SVGIG (reference sequence). The V end was cut by 0 bases, the J end by 5 bases, with 11 bases between. This CDR3 is built from 13 residues. CDR3 sequence reads: CAWSVLLGHEQYF. The CDR3 nucleotides are TGTGCCTGGAGTGTGTTGCTGGGCCACGAGCAGTACTTC.